These 19 T cell receptor beta chains originate from one sample sequenced in a study of T cells in localized non-small cell lung cancer (dated by TCRdb to 2018 to 2020). Library creation used the immunoSEQ multiplex PCR assay. TCRdb retrieved this table from immuneACCESS and kept in-frame rearrangements only. Not all clones are present; in checked studies, unresolved V genes account for under half, and no reason is known for the remainder. Counted in this sample were approximately 5,300 clones; around 30% of them appeared once. Jointly, the top ten make up less than 15% of the sample. Sequences were derived from lung tumor tissue, sampled before any cancer treatment. All receptors come from a male donor older than 55 with stage III lung adenocarcinoma.

The genes are TRBV18 and TRBJ1-4; 10 bases are a match to TRBD1. CDR1 KGHSH and CDR2 LQKENI come from the germline V gene. V was pared by 4 bases and J by 7 bases, with 3 bases of the junction left unmatched. CDR3 length equals 14 residues. In nucleotides, the CDR3 is TGTGCCAGCTCACGGGACAGGGGAGGTGAAAAACTGTTTTTT. It specifies CASSRDRGGEKLFF.

V usage is TRBV19 and J usage is TRBJ2-2, with 12 bases lining up with TRBD2. Germline V gives CDR1 LNHDA, CDR2 SQIVND (reference sequence). The CDR3 has 18 residues. V was pared by 3 bases and J by 1 base, with 6 bases of the junction left unmatched. For the CDR3, the DNA is TGTGCCAGTAGTATTTATCCGGGACTAGCGGGGAACACCGGGGAGCTGTTTTTT. Protein: CASSIYPGLAGNTGELFF.

The chain employs TRBV11-3 and TRBJ2-1; 12 bases agree with TRBD2. CDR1 SGHNT and CDR2 YENEEA come from the germline V gene. The CDR3 has 14 residues. Trimming cost V 5 bases and J 15 bases; bases outside gene matches: 11. The CDR3 sequence is CASSLPGLAGKVFF. The DNA for the CDR3 is TGTGCCAGCAGCCTACCGGGACTAGCGGGTAAAGTGTTCTTC. Combining the CDR3 with reference TRBV11-3 and TRBJ2-1 gives the whole variable domain EAGVVQSPRYKIIEKKQPVAFWCNPISGHNTLYWYLQNLGQGPELLIRYENEEAVDDSQLPKDRFSAERLKGVDSTLKIQPAELGDSAVYLCASSLPGLAGKVFFGPGTRLTVL.

This clone showed up just a few times. This chain connects TRBV10-3 to TRBJ1-1; D remains unclear. Germline V gene lookup returns CDR1 ENHRY and CDR2 SYGVKD. The V end lost 2 bases, the J end lost 1 base, and 5 bases lay between the germline ends. This CDR3 is 13 amino acids long. CDR3 bases: TGTGCCATCAGTGAGAGGGAGAACACTGAAGCTTTCTTT. It yields the protein CAISERENTEAFF.

This chain connects TRBV30 to TRBJ2-1; D is unclear. V gave up 4 bases and J gave up 5 bases, with 9 bases separating them. Germline V gives CDR1 GTSNPN, CDR2 SVGIG (reference sequence). The CDR3 is 12 residues long. The CDR3 loop reads CAWNNQNNEQFF. CDR3 DNA: TGTGCCTGGAATAACCAAAACAATGAGCAGTTCTTC.

The J gene is TRBJ1-2, the V gene TRBV11-3; 9 bases match TRBD1. The junction had 14 bases not matched to a gene; V was cut back by 4 bases and J by 8 bases. Germline-derived CDR1 and CDR2 are SGHNT and YENEEA. The CDR3 covers 16 residues. The CDR3 DNA reads TGTGCCAGCAGCTCGTGGGGACAGGGCCAAGAAAGGGGCTACACCTTC. Residues: CASSSWGQGQERGYTF.

The chain couples TRBV18 to TRBJ2-1, with 7 bases aligning to TRBD2. Unmatched junction bases numbered 3, after V lost 3 bases and J lost 7 bases. This CDR3 comprises 13 residues. From germline, CDR1 is KGHSH and CDR2 LQKENI. The CDR3 nucleotides read TGTGCCAGCTCACCCCAAGCGGGAAATGAGCAGTTCTTC. Encoded protein: CASSPQAGNEQFF.

The chain employs TRBV19 and TRBJ2-5; 10 bases align to TRBD2. The CDR3 length is 15 residues. Per the germline V gene, CDR1 is LNHDA and CDR2 is SQIVND (reference sequence). With 3 bases clipped from V and 1 base from J, the junction kept 2 bases outside the gene matches. This CDR3 reads CASSMASGSQETQYF. For the CDR3, the DNA is TGTGCCAGTAGTATGGCTAGCGGGAGCCAAGAGACCCAGTACTTC. Full variable domain (remainder filled in from reference TRBV19 and TRBJ2-5): DGGITQSPKYLFRKEGQNVTLSCEQNLNHDAMYWYRQDPGQGLRLIYYSQIVNDFQKGDIAEGYSVSREKKESFPLTVTSAQKNPTAFYLCASSMASGSQETQYFGPGTRLLVL.

This clone occurred a few times. The chain links TRBV6-8 to TRBJ2-1; 8 nucleotides agree with TRBD2. CDR1 is MNHGY, CDR2 SAAAGT, per germline. Germline trimming cut 5 bases from V and 12 bases from J; bases unmatched to any gene: 9. The CDR3 is 13 amino acids. The CDR3 sequence: CASSNLAGQGQFF. The CDR3 region has the DNA TGTGCCAGCAGTAATCTAGCGGGTCAGGGGCAGTTCTTC.

The V call is TRBV6-8, the J call TRBJ2-7; D is undetermined. The V gene's germline CDR1 is MNHGY and CDR2 SAAAGT. The CDR3 spans 13 residues. Trimming took 10 bases from V and 6 from J, leaving 19 bases between them. The CDR3 protein is CATRTERFGEQYF. The CDR3 DNA reads TGTGCCACCCGGACCGAGCGTTTCGGCGAGCAGTACTTC.

The chain couples TRBV28 to TRBJ1-3; D is unclear. The CDR3 covers 13 residues. The germline gives CDR1 MDHEN, CDR2 SYDVKM. Trimming pared 3 bases from V and 4 bases from J, leaving 7 bases between. CDR3 region: CASSFGSGNTIYF. For the CDR3, the DNA is TGTGCCAGCAGTTTTGGGTCGGGAAACACCATATATTTT.

The chain has TRBV19 and TRBJ2-3; 8 bases align to TRBD1. CDR1 is LNHDA and CDR2 is SQIVND in the germline V gene (reference sequence). The CDR3 runs to 17 residues. V dropped 3 bases and J dropped 3; count of bases not matched to a gene: 11. CDR3 in DNA: TGTGCCAGTAGTATTTTAGGGACAGGATTTCGGACAGATACGCAGTATTTT. It codes for CASSILGTGFRTDTQYF.

The DNA for the CDR3 is TGTGCCAGTAGGGTTACCGGCGGCTATGGCTACACCTTC. Encoded protein: CASRVTGGYGYTF. The chain joins TRBV19 to TRBJ1-2, with unresolved D. CDR3 length: 13 amino acids. Germline values: CDR1 LNHDA, CDR2 SQIVND (reference sequence). Between the trimmed V and J ends, which lost 6 bases and 4 bases, there was a span of 12 bases.

This clone turned up a few times. This CDR3 is CAWSGGPHGLAYNEQFF. CDR3 DNA sequence: TGTGCCTGGAGCGGAGGACCTCACGGACTAGCATACAATGAGCAGTTCTTC. The chain couples TRBV30 to TRBJ2-1, with 8 bases matching TRBD2. The V gene's germline CDR1 is GTSNPN and CDR2 SVGIG (reference sequence). Trimming took 3 bases from V and 4 from J; bases not matched to a gene: 14. The CDR3 runs to 17 residues.

The chain couples TRBV6-8 to TRBJ1-2, with 8 bases lining up with TRBD1. This CDR3 spans 14 amino acids. In germline, CDR1 is MNHGY, CDR2 SAAAGT. Trimming took 8 bases from V and 0 from J; bases not matched to a gene: 5. DNA for the CDR3: TGTGCCAGCGGGGGGACAGGAGCTAACTATGGCTACACCTTC. It is translated as CASGGTGANYGYTF.

The chain recombines TRBV29-1 with TRBJ1-1; D is possibly TRBD1 (5 bases). This CDR3 contains 13 residues. Germline assignment: CDR1 SQVTM and CDR2 ANQGSEA. With 6 bases removed from V and 1 base from J, the gap between germline ends came to 12 bases. The CDR3 here is CSVGGGPNTEAFF. Here the CDR3 DNA reads TGCAGCGTGGGGGGGGGACCGAACACTGAAGCTTTCTTT.

V usage is TRBV11-3 and J usage is TRBJ2-2; the D gene is possibly TRBD1 (6 bases). Per germline, CDR1 SGHNT and CDR2 YENEEA. The V and J ends lost 6 bases and 7 bases respectively, with 15 bases between them. The CDR3 spans 14 residues. The CDR3 nucleotides read TGTGCCAGCAGTTCCAGGGGTCAGGGCGGGGAGCTGTTTTTT. The encoded protein is CASSSRGQGGELFF.

This rearrangement joins TRBV11-3 to TRBJ2-1; 8 bases line up with TRBD2. This CDR3 spans 16 amino acids. Germline assignment: CDR1 SGHNT and CDR2 YENEEA. J lost 7 bases, V lost 3 bases, and 11 bases had no gene match. The CDR3 DNA reads as TGTGCCAGCAGCTTTGAAGCGCTAGCGGGTAAGAATGAGCAGTTCTTC. Protein product: CASSFEALAGKNEQFF. The entire variable domain, with the rest obtained from reference TRBV11-3 and TRBJ2-1, is as follows: EAGVVQSPRYKIIEKKQPVAFWCNPISGHNTLYWYLQNLGQGPELLIRYENEEAVDDSQLPKDRFSAERLKGVDSTLKIQPAELGDSAVYLCASSFEALAGKNEQFFGPGTRLTVL.

The chain has TRBV28 and TRBJ2-4; D not resolved. The ends were cut back, 5 bases at V and 2 bases at J, with 10 bases in the middle. CDR1 is MDHEN, CDR2 SYDVKM, per germline. CDR3 length equals 14 residues. The CDR3 here is CASSPTRPKNIQYF. CDR3 nucleotide sequence: TGTGCCAGCAGTCCCACGAGGCCCAAAAACATTCAGTACTTC.